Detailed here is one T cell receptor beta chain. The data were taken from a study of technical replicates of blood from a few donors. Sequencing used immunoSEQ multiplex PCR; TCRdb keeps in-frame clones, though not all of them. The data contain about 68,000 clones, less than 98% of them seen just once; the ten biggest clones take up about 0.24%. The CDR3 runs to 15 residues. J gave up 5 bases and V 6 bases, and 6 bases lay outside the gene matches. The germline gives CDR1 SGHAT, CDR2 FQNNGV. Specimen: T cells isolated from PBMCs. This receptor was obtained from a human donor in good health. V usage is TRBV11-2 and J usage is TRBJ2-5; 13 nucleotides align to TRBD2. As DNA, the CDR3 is TGTGCCAGCAGTAGGACTAGCGGGAGTAGTGAGACCCAGTACTTC. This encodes CASSRTSGSSETQYF.